This passage covers 32 T cell receptor beta chains from one sample sequenced in a study of T cell repertoires in cytomegalovirus infection (dated 2019 in TCRdb). The antigens of these receptors remain unknown. Sequenced using an Illumina HiSeq 1500. The public reads were run again by TCRdb, first through fastp at Q25 and then through MiXCR, and only productive beta chains were kept. Duplicate CDR3 protein sequences are folded into a single record with the most common DNA and genes. The sample table shows about a million distinct CDR3 sequences, and 30% to 40% are seen once. 13% of the sample lies in the top ten. Per the publication, the treatment or condition label means: in vitro stimulation with specific CMV peptide epitopes to enrich CMV-specific T cells. The sequences come from cultured CD8+ T cells from PBMCs, collected from culture after CMV antigen stimulation. The receptors derive from a human donor in good health (CMV status not recorded). Some clones in this sample may be carry-over from other donors' samples.

The V call is TRBV9, the J call TRBJ1-1; possibly TRBD1 for D (5 bases). This CDR3 spans 14 amino acids. V was pared by 6 bases and J by 1 base, with 13 bases between. Per germline, CDR1 SGDLS and CDR2 YYNGEE. The CDR3 region has the DNA TGTGCCAGCAACCAAGGGGAAGGGAACACTGAAGCTTTCTTT. Protein: CASNQGEGNTEAFF.

Only a few counts were recorded for this clonotype. The V call is TRBV2, the J call TRBJ1-6, with TRBD1 matching over 7 bases. The V segment lost 9 bases and the J segment 6 bases; nucleotides outside the gene matches: 11. CDR3 length: 15 amino acids. Germline values: CDR1 SNHLY, CDR2 FYNNEI. The DNA of the CDR3 is TGTGCCAGTAGACAACCGGGACAGAGTAATTCACCCCTCCACTTT. This sequence encodes CASRQPGQSNSPLHF.

The genes are TRBV3-1 and TRBJ2-3; 8 bases line up with TRBD1. Per germline, CDR1 LGHDT and CDR2 YNNKEL (reference sequence). The CDR3 totals 18 residues. V shed 1 base, J shed 4 bases, and the junction held 13 bases outside the gene matches. CDR3 region: CASSQGFGQGPTPDTQYF. CDR3 nucleotides: TGTGCCAGCAGCCAAGGTTTTGGACAGGGCCCCACACCAGATACGCAGTATTTT.

With regard to this clonotype: A single base separates this from a much larger clone, so it may be a read error. The chain combines TRBV7-2 with TRBJ1-6; weak D call: TRBD1 (5 bases). In germline, CDR1 is SGHTA, CDR2 FQGNSA. The CDR3 covers 17 residues. CDR3 coding DNA: TGTGTCAGCAGCTTAGTTCCCGGATCAGGGACCAATTCACCCCTCCACTTT. It codes for CVSSLVPGSGTNSPLHF.

J is TRBJ2-5 and V is TRBV12-5; possibly TRBD1 or TRBD2 for D (6 bases each). The CDR3 length is 14 residues. Germline loops: CDR1 LGHNT, CDR2 FRNRAP. V was shortened by 3 bases and J by 2 bases, with 10 bases between the two germline ends. The CDR3 DNA reads as TGTGCTAGTGGTTTAGGGGGGCAGCAAGAGACCCAGTACTTC. It encodes CASGLGGQQETQYF.

As concerns this clonotype: A much more abundant neighbour one base away suggests this may be a read error. V is TRBV12-3 or TRBV12-4 and J is TRBJ1-2; 7 nucleotides match TRBD1. The CDR3 is made up of 13 amino acids. Losses at the gene ends were 3 bases for V and 6 bases for J; bases not matched to a gene: 4. The chain's CDR3 is CASSFEGANGYTF. The CDR3 nucleotides are TGTGCCAGCAGTTTTGAGGGGGCTAATGGCTACACCTTC.

CDR3: CASPQGSYSYEQYV. Written as DNA, the CDR3 is TGTGCCAGCCCGCAGGGGTCCTATTCCTACGAGCAGTACGTC. The chain links TRBV12-3 or TRBV12-4 to TRBJ2-7; D possibly corresponds to TRBD1 (6 bases). This CDR3 comprises 14 residues. V lost 8 bases and J 1 base, leaving 15 bases between the germline ends.

Points on this clonotype: A much larger clonotype is one base distant, so this may be a read error. This rearrangement joins TRBV7-2 to TRBJ1-2; TRBD1 matches 7 bases. The V gene's germline CDR1 is SGHTA and CDR2 FQGNSA. This CDR3 spans 17 amino acids. The chain's CDR3 is CANSNSRLGQGGYGYTF. The CDR3 DNA reads as TGTGCCAACAGCAACAGTCGGTTAGGGCAGGGGGGCTATGGCTACACCTTC.

The V and J genes are TRBV14 and TRBJ2-3, with unresolved D. V gave up 2 bases and J gave up 2 bases, with 11 bases separating them. The CDR3 runs to 15 residues. CDR1 and CDR2 from the germline V gene are SGHDN and FVKESK. CDR3 protein: CASSQFFGPTDTQYF. The CDR3 DNA reads as TGTGCCAGCAGCCAATTTTTCGGCCCCACAGATACGCAGTATTTT.

This clonotype has just a few counts. The chain joins TRBV6-2 or TRBV6-3 to TRBJ1-2, with D hard to call. CDR1 is MNHEY, CDR2 SVGEGT, per germline. There are 15 residues in the CDR3. V dropped 4 bases and J dropped 4 bases, with 16 bases sitting between them. The CDR3 sequence is CASSSPREGLYGYTF. The CDR3 region has the DNA TGTGCCAGCAGTTCCCCTCGGGAAGGACTCTATGGCTACACCTTC.

This clonotype appeared a few times. V and J are TRBV27 and TRBJ2-6; the D gene is possibly TRBD2 (5 bases). The CDR3 covers 16 residues. With 1 base removed from V and 4 bases from J, the gap between germline ends came to 11 bases. CDR1 MNHEY and CDR2 SMNVEV come from the germline V gene (reference sequence). The CDR3 spells CASSLLGGLGANVLTF. The CDR3, as DNA: TGTGCCAGCAGTTTATTAGGCGGGTTGGGGGCCAACGTCCTGACTTTC.

This clonotype showed up many times. The V gene is TRBV6-1, the J gene TRBJ1-6; D possibly corresponds to TRBD1 (6 bases). This CDR3 has 15 residues. V lost 2 bases and J 10 bases, leaving 15 bases between the germline ends. Germline V gene lookup returns CDR1 MNHNS and CDR2 SASEGT. The CDR3 bases are TGTGCCAGCAGTGAATTTGGGGGCCCTGGGTCACCCCTCCACTTT. Its translation is CASSEFGGPGSPLHF.

At least ten counts were recorded for this clonotype. This sequence joins TRBV11-1 and TRBJ2-7; possible D gene TRBD2, 5 bases. CDR1 is SGHAT and CDR2 is FQDESV in the germline V gene (reference sequence). The CDR3 spans 13 residues. V shed 0 bases and J shed 4 bases, with 7 bases lying between them. The CDR3 nucleotides read TGTGCCAGCAGCTTAGCCCGGGGTTACGAGCAGTACGTC. It is translated as CASSLARGYEQYV.

This clonotype has more than one count but fewer than ten. The genes are TRBV12-3 or TRBV12-4 and TRBJ2-1, with D possibly being TRBD1 (6 bases). CDR3 length equals 14 residues. V was shortened by 7 bases and J by 13 bases, with 23 bases between the two germline ends. CDR3 bases: TGTGCCAGCACCCACAGGGACCCCGTTCCAACCCAGTTCTTC. Translating gives CASTHRDPVPTQFF.

This CDR3 reads CASSFGRSPAGELFF. For the CDR3, the DNA is TGTGCCAGCAGTTTCGGCAGGTCTCCAGCCGGGGAGCTGTTTTTT. J is TRBJ2-2 and V is TRBV12-3 or TRBV12-4, with D hard to call. Trimming shortened V by 3 bases and J by 6 bases, and 14 bases separated the two germline ends. This CDR3 contains 15 residues.

This clonotype came up many times. The V gene is TRBV7-2, the J gene TRBJ1-2, with D unclear. The CDR3 is 15 residues long. The germline V and J ends were trimmed by 4 bases and 5 bases, with 17 bases remaining between them. CDR1 is SGHTA and CDR2 is FQGNSA in the germline V gene. The CDR3 DNA reads TGTGCCAGCAGCTCCCCGGACCGGTGGTATTATGGCTACACCTTC. Translating it yields CASSSPDRWYYGYTF. The full variable domain, with the rest looked up from reference TRBV7-2 and TRBJ1-2, is GAGVSQSPSNKVTEKGKDVELRCDPISGHTALYWYRQSLGQGLEFLIYFQGNSAPDKSGLPSDRFSAERTGGSVSTLTIQRTQQEDSAVYLCASSSPDRWYYGYTFGSGTRLTVV.

The chain couples TRBV20-1 to TRBJ1-2; 8 bases align to TRBD1. The CDR3 loop spans 15 amino acids. Unmatched junction bases numbered 13, after V lost 7 bases and J lost 3 bases. Germline CDR1 reads DFQATT; CDR2 reads SNEGSKA (reference sequence). The CDR3 loop is CSGLIRRGLDYGYTF. The CDR3 DNA reads TGCAGTGGACTAATCCGCAGGGGGCTGGACTATGGCTACACCTTC.

In its sample, this clonotype was seen many times. The V gene is TRBV7-6, the J gene TRBJ2-2; 8 bases align to TRBD2. Germline CDR1 and CDR2: SGHVS and FNYEAQ. V was clipped by 5 bases and J by 2 bases; unmatched bases: 7. This CDR3 contains 16 residues. The CDR3 is CASSDGGGRNTGELFF. DNA of the CDR3: TGTGCCAGCAGCGACGGGGGGGGCCGTAACACCGGGGAGCTGTTTTTT.

The table lists this clonotype with a few counts. The gene calls are TRBV6-2 or TRBV6-3 and TRBJ1-5; tentatively, D is TRBD1 (5 bases). The germline V and J ends were trimmed by 6 bases and 6 bases, with 15 bases remaining between them. CDR1 and CDR2 from the germline V gene are MNHEY and SVGEGT. The CDR3 contains 14 residues. The CDR3 protein is CASSPRGEAQPQHF. For the CDR3, the DNA is TGTGCCAGCAGCCCGAGAGGGGAGGCTCAGCCCCAGCATTTT.

In its sample, this clonotype was seen a few times. The gene calls are TRBV19 and TRBJ2-5, with 7 bases matching TRBD2. The ends lost 10 bases at V and 1 base at J; junction bases unmatched: 6. Germline V CDR1 and CDR2: LNHDA, SQIVND (reference sequence). The CDR3 is 13 residues long. The CDR3 region is CATRRGSQETQYF. As DNA, the CDR3 is TGTGCCACCAGGCGGGGGTCCCAAGAGACCCAGTACTTC.

The chain has TRBV19 and TRBJ2-5, with TRBD1 matching 7 bases. Germline CDR1 reads LNHDA; CDR2 reads SQIVND (reference sequence). The V segment lost 4 bases and the J segment 2 bases; nucleotides outside the gene matches: 7. The CDR3 totals 15 residues. CDR3: CASSSGDSPQETQYF. The CDR3 DNA reads as TGTGCCAGTAGTAGTGGGGACAGTCCTCAAGAGACCCAGTACTTC.

This chain joins TRBV7-6 and TRBJ2-7; 10 positions agree with TRBD1. This CDR3 is built from 14 residues. CDR1 is SGHVS and CDR2 is FNYEAQ in the germline V gene. V was clipped by 5 bases and J by 3 bases; unmatched bases: 4. The CDR3 sequence: CASSVGQGDYEQYV. The DNA for the CDR3 is TGTGCCAGCAGCGTAGGACAGGGGGACTACGAGCAGTACGTC.

This clonotype was observed a few times. This chain connects TRBV27 to TRBJ2-3; D could derive from TRBD1 or TRBD2 (6 bases each). Trimming left V 7 bases short and J 3 bases short, with 17 bases between. The CDR3 covers 15 residues. Germline V gene data show CDR1 as MNHEY and CDR2 as SMNVEV (reference sequence). The CDR3 loop reads CASIGKGGRTDTQYF. CDR3 bases: TGTGCCAGCATCGGGAAGGGGGGAAGGACAGATACGCAGTATTTT.

The gene calls are TRBV9 and TRBJ1-1, with D perhaps TRBD1 (5 bases). Germline CDR1 is SGDLS and CDR2 is YYNGEE. Trimming removed 4 bases from V and 12 bases from J, with 19 bases in between. The CDR3 contains 13 residues. CDR3 nucleotide sequence: TGTGCCAGCAGCCCCTTCAGGGAAAGAGGAACTTTCTTT. Translated, it gives CASSPFRERGTFF.

About this clonotype: A read error may be the cause here, since a much bigger clone is one base away. The rearrangement joins TRBV7-8 to TRBJ1-5; D is perhaps TRBD1 (5 bases). The CDR3 is 14 amino acids. Germline V gene data show CDR1 as SGHVS and CDR2 as FQNEAQ. The CDR3 sequence: CASNLHGTYQPQHF. In DNA, the CDR3 is TGTGCCAGCAACTTACACGGGACCTATCAGCCCCAGCATTTT.

The chain carries TRBV4-2 and TRBJ1-1; 7 positions agree with TRBD1. CDR1 and CDR2 (germline): LGHNA, YNFKEQ. J was trimmed by 2 bases and V by 2 bases; bases with no gene match: 17. The CDR3 length is 19 residues. The CDR3 nucleotides read TGTGCCAGCAGCCAACCCTCCCTCCTGACAGGGCCAATTAACACTGAAGCTTTCTTT. This encodes CASSQPSLLTGPINTEAFF.

Comment on this clonotype: A much larger clone lies a single base off, so this may be a read error. The rearrangement uses TRBV7-2 and TRBJ1-1; maybe TRBD1 (6 bases). Germline V gene lookup returns CDR1 SGHTA and CDR2 FQGNSA. This CDR3 spans 14 amino acids. CDR3 loop: CASSAGAGNTVAFF. CDR3 DNA sequence: TGTGCCAGCAGCGCAGGGGCGGGGAACACTGTAGCTTTCTTT.

This clonotype was counted ten times or more. V usage is TRBV12-3 or TRBV12-4 and J usage is TRBJ1-2; unclear D gene. This CDR3 region has 13 residues. V was pared by 6 bases and J by 6 bases, with 14 bases between. CDR3 nucleotides: TGTGCCAGCAGCCCCGGAGAGCCCCATGGCTACACCTTC. Its translation: CASSPGEPHGYTF.

Concerning this clonotype itself: A much larger clonotype is one base distant, so this may be a read error. The J gene is TRBJ2-3, the V gene TRBV7-6; either TRBD1 or TRBD2 may fit D (5 bases each). The CDR3 loop spans 14 amino acids. Germline V gene data show CDR1 as SGHVS and CDR2 as FNYEAQ. CDR3 protein: CVSSSEGFTDTQYF. The CDR3 DNA reads as TGTGTCAGCAGCTCCGAGGGGTTCACAGATACGCAGTATTTT.

The chain carries TRBV20-1 and TRBJ1-2; possible D gene TRBD1, 5 bases. V was shortened by 6 bases and J by 5 bases, with 19 bases between the two germline ends. Per the germline V gene, CDR1 is DFQATT and CDR2 is SNEGSKA (reference sequence). The CDR3 covers 14 residues. CDR3 loop: CSAPGVTGGYGYTF. As DNA, the CDR3 is TGCAGTGCGCCAGGAGTAACCGGGGGGTATGGCTACACCTTC.

The rearrangement joins TRBV12-3 or TRBV12-4 to TRBJ1-6; D might be TRBD1 (5 bases). Trimming stripped 8 bases from V and 7 bases from J, with 12 bases between. CDR3 length: 13 residues. CDR3 sequence: CASRGGKNSPLHF. The CDR3 region has the DNA TGTGCCAGCCGGGGGGGGAAGAATTCACCCCTCCACTTT.

This rearrangement joins TRBV6-5 to TRBJ1-2, with TRBD1 identical over 7 bases. Germline loops: CDR1 MNHEY, CDR2 SVGAGI. V dropped 6 bases and J dropped 8; count of bases not matched to a gene: 9. The CDR3 spans 13 residues. For the CDR3, the DNA is TGTGCCAGCAGCTCTCCAGGGGGATGGGGCTACACCTTC. This gives the protein CASSSPGGWGYTF.